This T cell receptor (beta chain) stems from a study of blood T cell repertoires in COVID-19. Study-level information: Italy, Spain and the United States were the sources of the convalescent and acute COVID-19 samples.

In the source study's methods: Reference gene primer amplification gave nucleated cell count estimates. The table came from immunoSEQ multiplex PCR; TCRdb's copy has only in-frame clones and leaves some out. That table is the source of V, J and clone size, and D and trimming were worked out from the DNA. The sample has under 45,000 clones; about nine tenths are singletons. After removal of 7 bases from V and 5 bases from J, the junction contained 13 bases not matched to a gene. The germline V gene has CDR1 MDHEN and CDR2 SYDVKM. This CDR3 is built from 16 residues. This receptor was taken from an elderly man with active COVID-19. The sequenced sample was peripheral blood. The chain employs TRBV28 and TRBJ2-2; 7 bases are shared with TRBD2. CDR3 sequence reads: CASTPYGEGRTGELFF. The CDR3, as DNA: TGTGCCAGCACTCCTTATGGGGAGGGCCGTACCGGGGAGCTGTTTTTT.